One and the same sample provided the 13 T cell receptor beta chains below, sequenced in a study of regulatory T cells in long-lasting Graves disease. Researchers made TCR beta libraries by using iRepertoire HTBI primers and running Arm-PCR on CDR3 regions. TCRdb redid the calling of the multiplex PCR reads with MiXCR, one entry per CDR3 protein. The repertoire holds some 330,000 distinct CDR3 sequences, with about 11% as singletons. Described time point: newly diagnosed GD, antithyroid drugs for less than 3 months. With RNA extracted from PBMCs as input, the TCR library was made. These data also featured in a second study, about T cells in Graves' hyperthyroidism and ophthalmopathy.

The input for sequencing was peripheral blood mononuclear cells (PBMCs), taken at new diagnosis, from a patient treated with antithyroid drugs. The receptors derive from a woman aged 18-29 years with Graves disease.

The chain is built from TRBV7-8 and TRBJ2-1; 14 nucleotides align to TRBD2. The J call may be mistaken, given a closer DNA end match to TRBJ2-5. CDR1 SGHVS and CDR2 FQNEAQ come from the germline V gene. This CDR3 comprises 16 residues. The CDR3 spells CASNLTSGRAGETQYF. The DNA for the CDR3 is TGTGCCAGCAACTTGACTAGCGGGAGGGCCGGTGAGACCCAGTACTTC.

This clonotype was observed a handful of times. The J gene is TRBJ1-5, the V gene TRBV4-1; the D gene is possibly TRBD1 (6 bases). The V end lost 3 bases, the J end lost 4 bases, and 19 bases lay between the germline ends. The CDR3 is 17 residues long. Per the germline V gene, CDR1 is MGHRA and CDR2 is YSYEKL. As DNA, the CDR3 is TGCGCCAGCAGCCAGGTCTCGATTACAGGGTTGAATCAGCCCCAGCATTTT. Its translation is CASSQVSITGLNQPQHF.

This clonotype was observed many times. The gene calls are TRBV12-3 or TRBV12-4 and TRBJ2-2; 10 bases fit TRBD1. After removal of 6 bases from V and 7 bases from J, the junction contained 5 bases not matched to a gene. The CDR3 length is 14 residues. CDR3 bases: TGTGCCAGCAGCGGGGGACAGGGGAGCGGGGAGCTGTTTTTT. It encodes CASSGGQGSGELFF.

This clonotype has a count of ten or more. The J gene is TRBJ1-2, the V gene TRBV2; D is possibly TRBD1 (5 bases). CDR1 is SNHLY, CDR2 FYNNEI, per germline. Trimming took off 6 bases at V and 6 bases at J, with 17 bases between the two ends. This CDR3 region has 14 residues. The CDR3 region is CASRVGLLADGYTF. CDR3 sequence (DNA): TGTGCCAGCAGAGTGGGACTTCTAGCGGATGGCTACACCTTC.

This clonotype came up a few times. CDR3: CSAKDRMVHEQYF. The CDR3 DNA sequence: TGCAGTGCCAAAGACAGAATGGTACACGAGCAGTACTTC. This rearrangement joins TRBV20-1 to TRBJ2-7, with D possibly matching TRBD1 (5 bases). The CDR3 runs 13 residues. Germline values: CDR1 DFQATT, CDR2 SNEGSKA (reference sequence). Trimming took 6 bases from V and 5 from J, leaving 17 bases between them.

The sample holds many counts of this clonotype. The V call is TRBV6-1, the J call TRBJ2-1; D possibly corresponds to TRBD2 (5 bases). The CDR3 is made up of 14 amino acids. V shed 8 bases and J shed 9 bases, with 20 bases lying between them. Germline CDR1 MNHNS, CDR2 SASEGT. Here the CDR3 DNA reads TGTGCCAGCGCGCATACCCCCCGGAGCGGTGAGCAGTTCTTC. Protein: CASAHTPRSGEQFF.

In its sample, this clonotype was seen many times. This rearrangement joins TRBV2 to TRBJ2-1, with 8 bases aligning to TRBD1. V lost 5 bases and J lost 15; bases outside the gene matches: 9. Germline V lookup: CDR1 SNHLY, CDR2 FYNNEI. This CDR3 has 12 residues. The chain's CDR3 is CASSLDRGNVFF. The CDR3 DNA reads TGTGCCAGCAGTTTAGACAGGGGAAATGTGTTCTTC. The whole variable domain, remainder taken from reference TRBV2 and TRBJ2-1, is EPEVTQTPSHQVTQMGQEVILRCVPISNHLYFYWYRQILGQKVEFLVSFYNNEISEKSEIFDDQFSVERPDGSNFTLKIRSTKLEDSAMYFCASSLDRGNVFFGPGTRLTVL.

This clonotype was detected many times. This chain uses TRBV7-9 with TRBJ1-2; weak D call: TRBD1 (5 bases). The CDR3 extends over 13 amino acids. Between the trimmed V and J ends, which lost 4 bases and 4 bases, there was a span of 10 bases. Germline CDR1 reads SEHNR; CDR2 reads FQNEAQ (reference sequence). CDR3: CASSYDSPYGYTF. The CDR3 DNA sequence: TGTGCCAGCAGCTACGACAGCCCCTATGGCTACACCTTC.

The chain combines TRBV7-9 with TRBJ2-4; tentative D call: TRBD1 (5 bases). Trimming removed 4 bases at V and 8 bases at J, with 15 bases between. Germline assignment: CDR1 SEHNR and CDR2 FQNEAQ (reference sequence). This CDR3 is built from 14 residues. CDR3 protein: CASSSPRDSDIQYF. CDR3 in DNA: TGTGCCAGCAGCTCCCCCAGGGATTCGGACATTCAGTACTTC.

This clonotype has at least ten counts. The rearrangement joins TRBV20-1 to TRBJ1-4; no definite D call. CDR3 size: 13 residues. The V gene's germline CDR1 is DFQATT and CDR2 SNEGSKA (reference sequence). Trimming removed 7 bases at V and 3 bases at J, with 12 bases between. The DNA for the CDR3 is TGCAGTGGAGTTAGAGCATCTAATGAAAAACTGTTTTTT. Protein: CSGVRASNEKLFF.

This clonotype was recorded at least ten times. The junction shows a germline mismatch at one end, possibly a read error. The chain recombines TRBV7-2 with TRBJ1-3; 8 bases line up with TRBD1. This CDR3 is 12 amino acids long. CDR1 and CDR2 (germline): SGHTA, FQGNSA. Here the CDR3 reads CASSYREGQALF. DNA for the CDR3: TGTGCCAGCAGCTACCGGGAGGGACAGGCCCTCTTT.

Note on this clonotype: Mismatch with germline at one junction end may stem from a read error. The chain employs TRBV12-3 or TRBV12-4 and TRBJ1-4, with D perhaps matching TRBD1 (6 bases). The CDR3 contains 14 residues. The CDR3 is CARSWTGHREKLFF. The CDR3 nucleotides are TGTGCCCGCAGTTGGACGGGACACCGGGAAAAACTGTTTTTT.

This clonotype was detected ten times or more. The genes are TRBV30 and TRBJ1-2; the match to TRBD1 covers 9 bases. Germline CDR1 reads GTSNPN; CDR2 reads SVGIG (reference sequence). The CDR3 is made up of 12 amino acids. Trimming took 5 bases from V and 6 from J; bases not matched to a gene: 4. The CDR3 nucleotides are TGTGCCTGGGGGACAGGGAGTAATGGCTACACCTTC. This gives the protein CAWGTGSNGYTF.